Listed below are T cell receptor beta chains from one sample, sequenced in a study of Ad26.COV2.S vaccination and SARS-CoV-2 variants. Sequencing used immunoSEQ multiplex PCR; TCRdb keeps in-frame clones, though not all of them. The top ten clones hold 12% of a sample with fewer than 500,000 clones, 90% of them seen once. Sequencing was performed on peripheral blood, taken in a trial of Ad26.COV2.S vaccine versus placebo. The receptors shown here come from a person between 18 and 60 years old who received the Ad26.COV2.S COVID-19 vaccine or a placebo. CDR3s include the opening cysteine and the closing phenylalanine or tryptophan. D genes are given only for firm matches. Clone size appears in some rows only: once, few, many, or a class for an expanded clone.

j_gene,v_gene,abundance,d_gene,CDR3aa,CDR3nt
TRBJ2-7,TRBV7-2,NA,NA,CASSLAVTVGEQYF,TGTGCCAGCAGCTTAGCCGTGACAGTGGGCGAGCAGTACTTC
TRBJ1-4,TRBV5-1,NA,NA,CASSLTDLAGEKLFF,TGCGCCAGCAGCTTGACCGATCTAGCGGGGGAAAAACTGTTTTTT
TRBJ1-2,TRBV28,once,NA,CASSTLGRGSRYGYTF,TGTGCCAGCAGTACCCTGGGGCGGGGAAGTCGCTATGGCTACACCTTC
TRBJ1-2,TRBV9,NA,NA,CASSVDRWAPSYGYTF,TGTGCCAGCAGCGTCGACAGGTGGGCTCCCTCCTATGGCTACACCTTC
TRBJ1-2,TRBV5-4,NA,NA,CASSLSAGSLYGYTF,TGTGCCAGCAGCTTGAGTGCGGGATCCCTCTATGGCTACACCTTC
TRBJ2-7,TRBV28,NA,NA,CASSLFRGQAYSRDEQYF,TGTGCCAGCAGTTTATTTAGAGGGCAGGCCTACTCGCGCGACGAGCAGTACTTC
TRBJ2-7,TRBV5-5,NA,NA,CASSHDSYEQYF,TGTGCCAGCAGCCATGACAGCTACGAGCAGTACTTC
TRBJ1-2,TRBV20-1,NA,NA,CSAWIYGYTF,TGCAGTGCTTGGATCTATGGCTACACCTTC
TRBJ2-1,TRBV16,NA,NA,CASSPPRGIRYNEQFF,TGTGCCAGCAGCCCTCCCCGCGGGATAAGGTACAATGAGCAGTTCTTC
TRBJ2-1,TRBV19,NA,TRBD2,CASLSGTSGRLGEQFF,TGTGCCAGTCTCTCGGGGACTAGCGGGAGGCTTGGTGAGCAGTTCTTC
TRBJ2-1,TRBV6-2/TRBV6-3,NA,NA,CASSHWTGFYNEQFF,TGTGCCAGCAGCCATTGGACTGGATTTTACAATGAGCAGTTCTTC
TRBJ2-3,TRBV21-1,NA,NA,CASSIDTQYF,TGTGCCAGCTCCATAGATACGCAGTATTTT
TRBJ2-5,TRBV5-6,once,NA,CASSLAETQYF,TGTGCCAGCAGCTTGGCCGAGACCCAGTACTTC
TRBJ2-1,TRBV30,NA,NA,CASSGSGWVKFF,TGTGCCTCCTCGGGGAGCGGGTGGGTCAAGTTCTTC
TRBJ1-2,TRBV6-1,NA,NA,CASSETGRNYGYTF,TGTGCCAGCAGTGAAACAGGGAGGAACTATGGCTACACCTTC
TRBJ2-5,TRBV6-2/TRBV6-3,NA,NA,CASSYQLLGETQYF,TGTGCCAGCAGTTACCAGCTTTTGGGAGAGACCCAGTACTTC
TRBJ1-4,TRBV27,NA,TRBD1,CASSSGQFNEKLFF,TGTGCCAGCAGTTCGGGACAGTTTAATGAAAAACTGTTTTTT